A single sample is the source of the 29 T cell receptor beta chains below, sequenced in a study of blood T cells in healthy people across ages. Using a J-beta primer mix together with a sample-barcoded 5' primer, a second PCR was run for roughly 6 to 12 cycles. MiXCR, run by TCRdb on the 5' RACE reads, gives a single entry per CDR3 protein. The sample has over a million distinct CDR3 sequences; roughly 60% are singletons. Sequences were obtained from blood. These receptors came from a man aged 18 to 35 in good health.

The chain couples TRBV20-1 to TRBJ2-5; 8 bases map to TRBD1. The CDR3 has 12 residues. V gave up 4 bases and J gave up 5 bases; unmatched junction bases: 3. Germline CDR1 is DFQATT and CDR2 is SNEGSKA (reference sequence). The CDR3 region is CSAIRQGETQYF. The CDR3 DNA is TGCAGTGCTATAAGACAGGGGGAGACCCAGTACTTC.

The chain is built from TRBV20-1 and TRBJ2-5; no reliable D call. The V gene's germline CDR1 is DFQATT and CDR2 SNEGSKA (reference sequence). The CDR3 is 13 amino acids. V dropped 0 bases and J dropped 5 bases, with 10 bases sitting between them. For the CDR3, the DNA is TGCAGTGCTAGAGATAGCTGGCTGGAGACCCAGTACTTC. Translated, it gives CSARDSWLETQYF.

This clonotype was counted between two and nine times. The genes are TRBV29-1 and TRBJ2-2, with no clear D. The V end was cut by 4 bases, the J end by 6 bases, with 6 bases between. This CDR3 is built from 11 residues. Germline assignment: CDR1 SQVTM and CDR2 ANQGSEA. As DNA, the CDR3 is TGCAGCGTTGGGGGTTCCGGGGAGCTGTTTTTT. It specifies CSVGGSGELFF.

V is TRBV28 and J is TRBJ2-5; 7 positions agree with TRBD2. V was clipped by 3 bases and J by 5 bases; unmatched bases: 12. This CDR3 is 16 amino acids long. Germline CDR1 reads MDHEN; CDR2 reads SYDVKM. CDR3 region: CASSLGTTRLGETQYF. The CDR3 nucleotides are TGTGCCAGCAGTTTGGGGACTACCCGGCTGGGGGAGACCCAGTACTTC.

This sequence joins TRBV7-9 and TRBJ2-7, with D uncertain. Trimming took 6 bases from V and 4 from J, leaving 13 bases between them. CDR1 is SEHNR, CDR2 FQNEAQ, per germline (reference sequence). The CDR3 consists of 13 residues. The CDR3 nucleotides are TGTGCCAGCAGTTCCCCGGGTCAGTACGAGCAGTACTTC. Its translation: CASSSPGQYEQYF.

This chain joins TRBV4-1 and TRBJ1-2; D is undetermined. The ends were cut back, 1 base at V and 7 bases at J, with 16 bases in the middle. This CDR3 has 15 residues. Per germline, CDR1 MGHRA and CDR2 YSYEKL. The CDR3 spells CASSQVERVGSGYTF. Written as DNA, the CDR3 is TGCGCCAGCAGCCAAGTTGAACGGGTCGGGTCTGGCTACACCTTC.

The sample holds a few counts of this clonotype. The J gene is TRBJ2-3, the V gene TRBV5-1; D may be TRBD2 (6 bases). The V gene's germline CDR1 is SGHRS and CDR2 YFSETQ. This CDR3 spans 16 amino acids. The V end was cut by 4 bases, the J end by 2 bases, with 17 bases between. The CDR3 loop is CASSPMGGFNTDTQYF. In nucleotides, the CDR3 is TGCGCCAGCAGCCCCATGGGAGGTTTTAACACAGATACGCAGTATTTT.

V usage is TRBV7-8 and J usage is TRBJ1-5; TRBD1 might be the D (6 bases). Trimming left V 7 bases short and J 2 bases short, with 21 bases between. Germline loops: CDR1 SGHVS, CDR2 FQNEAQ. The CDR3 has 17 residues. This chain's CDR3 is CASTLRPHRVGNQPQHF. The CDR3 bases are TGTGCCAGCACCCTAAGACCTCACAGGGTTGGCAATCAGCCCCAGCATTTT.

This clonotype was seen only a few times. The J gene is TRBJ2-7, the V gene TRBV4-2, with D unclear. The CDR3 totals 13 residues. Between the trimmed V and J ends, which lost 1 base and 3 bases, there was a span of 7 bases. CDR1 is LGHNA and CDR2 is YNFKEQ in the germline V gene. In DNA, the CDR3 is TGTGCCAGCAGCCAAGTAGGATACTACGAGCAGTACTTC. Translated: CASSQVGYYEQYF.

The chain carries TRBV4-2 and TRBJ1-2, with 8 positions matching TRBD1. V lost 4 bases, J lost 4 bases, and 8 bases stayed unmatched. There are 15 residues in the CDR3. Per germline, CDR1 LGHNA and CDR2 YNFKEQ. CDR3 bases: TGTGCCAGCAGCCCCGAACAGGGGGGGATCTATGGCTACACCTTC. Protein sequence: CASSPEQGGIYGYTF.

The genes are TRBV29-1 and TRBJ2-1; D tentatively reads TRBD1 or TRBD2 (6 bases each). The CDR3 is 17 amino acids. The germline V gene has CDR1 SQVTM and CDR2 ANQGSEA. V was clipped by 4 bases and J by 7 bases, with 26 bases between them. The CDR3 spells CSVVEEAIWGAGNEQFF. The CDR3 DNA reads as TGCAGCGTTGTCGAGGAAGCCATTTGGGGGGCGGGGAATGAGCAGTTCTTC.

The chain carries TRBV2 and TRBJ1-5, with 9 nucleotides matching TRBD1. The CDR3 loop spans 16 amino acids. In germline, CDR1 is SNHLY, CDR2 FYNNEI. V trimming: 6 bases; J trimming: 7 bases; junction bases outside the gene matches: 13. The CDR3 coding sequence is TGTGCCAGCAGGGCAAAACAGGGGGCTTGGGAACAGCCCCAGCATTTT. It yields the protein CASRAKQGAWEQPQHF.

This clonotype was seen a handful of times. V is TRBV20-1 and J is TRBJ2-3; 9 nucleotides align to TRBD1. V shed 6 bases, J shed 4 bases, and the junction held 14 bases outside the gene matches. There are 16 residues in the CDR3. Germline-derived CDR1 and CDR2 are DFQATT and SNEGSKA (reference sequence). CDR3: CSADGQGMDSADTQYF. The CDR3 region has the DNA TGCAGTGCCGATGGACAGGGGATGGATAGTGCAGATACGCAGTATTTT.

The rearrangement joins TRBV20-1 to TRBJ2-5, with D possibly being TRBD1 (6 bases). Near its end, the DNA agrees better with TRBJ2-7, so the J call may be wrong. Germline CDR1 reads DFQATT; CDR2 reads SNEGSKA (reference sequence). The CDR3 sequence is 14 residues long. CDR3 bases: TGCAGTGCTAGAGACCCGGGACAAAGCTACGAGCAGTACTTC. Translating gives CSARDPGQSYEQYF.

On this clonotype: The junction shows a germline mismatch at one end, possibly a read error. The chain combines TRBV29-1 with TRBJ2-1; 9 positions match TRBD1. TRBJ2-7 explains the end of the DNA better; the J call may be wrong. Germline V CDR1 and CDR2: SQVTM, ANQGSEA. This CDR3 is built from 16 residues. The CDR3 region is CGVEASGTGPYNEQYF. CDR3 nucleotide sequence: TGCGGCGTTGAAGCATCCGGGACAGGGCCTTACAATGAGCAGTACTTC.

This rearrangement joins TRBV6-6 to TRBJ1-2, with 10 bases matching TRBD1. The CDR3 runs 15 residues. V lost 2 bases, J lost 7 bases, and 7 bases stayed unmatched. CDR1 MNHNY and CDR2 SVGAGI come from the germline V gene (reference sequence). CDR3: CASSYGDRGVVGYTF. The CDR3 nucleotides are TGTGCCAGCAGTTACGGGGACAGGGGTGTGGTTGGCTACACCTTC.

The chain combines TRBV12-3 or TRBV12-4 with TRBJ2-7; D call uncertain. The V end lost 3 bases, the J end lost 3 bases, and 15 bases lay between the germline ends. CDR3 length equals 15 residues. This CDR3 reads CASSFQARAGYEQYF. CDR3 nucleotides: TGTGCCAGCAGTTTCCAGGCTCGGGCAGGCTACGAGCAGTACTTC.

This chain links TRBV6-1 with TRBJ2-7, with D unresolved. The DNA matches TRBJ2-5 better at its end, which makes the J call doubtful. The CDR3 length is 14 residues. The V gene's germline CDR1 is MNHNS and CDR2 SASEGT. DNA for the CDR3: TGTGCCAGCAGTGCCCGTTTAGGCATGGAGACCCAGTACTTC. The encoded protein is CASSARLGMETQYF.

CDR3: CAGSRTGRSGELFF. As DNA, the CDR3 is TGTGCCGGTTCCAGGACAGGGAGAAGCGGGGAGCTGTTTTTT. The chain recombines TRBV12-3 or TRBV12-4 with TRBJ2-2; 8 bases agree with TRBD1. The CDR3 is made up of 14 amino acids. With 11 bases clipped from V and 7 bases from J, the junction kept 12 bases outside the gene matches.

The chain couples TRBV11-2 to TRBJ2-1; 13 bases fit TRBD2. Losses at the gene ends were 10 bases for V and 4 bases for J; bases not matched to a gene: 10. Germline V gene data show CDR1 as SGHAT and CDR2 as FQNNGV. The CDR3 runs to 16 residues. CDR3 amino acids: CATGLAGVGGYNEQFF. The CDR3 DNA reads TGTGCCACTGGACTAGCGGGAGTAGGGGGATACAATGAGCAGTTCTTC.

The CDR3 DNA follows: TGTGCCAGCAGCCAAGGAGGGACAGTCTACGAGCAGTACTTC. Translated, it gives CASSQGGTVYEQYF. The chain is built from TRBV14 and TRBJ2-7; 7 nucleotides agree with TRBD1. Germline V gene sequence: CDR1 SGHDN, CDR2 FVKESK. This CDR3 spans 14 amino acids. With V trimmed by 1 base and J by 3 bases, 3 bases remained unmatched.

The CDR3 loop reads CASSQDPTDPSYNEQFF. The CDR3 nucleotides are TGCGCCAGCAGCCAAGATCCCACCGATCCCTCCTACAATGAGCAGTTCTTC. The rearrangement links TRBV4-3 to TRBJ2-1; no clear D gene. CDR3 size: 17 residues. The V and J ends lost 0 bases and 0 bases respectively, with 12 bases between them. Germline loops: CDR1 LGHNA, CDR2 YSLEER.

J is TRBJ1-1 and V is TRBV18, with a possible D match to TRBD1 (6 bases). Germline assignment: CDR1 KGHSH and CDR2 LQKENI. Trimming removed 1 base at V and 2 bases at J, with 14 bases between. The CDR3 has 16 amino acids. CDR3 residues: CASSPRPGVDNTEAFF. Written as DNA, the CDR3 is TGTGCCAGCTCACCACGACCAGGGGTGGACAACACTGAAGCTTTCTTT.

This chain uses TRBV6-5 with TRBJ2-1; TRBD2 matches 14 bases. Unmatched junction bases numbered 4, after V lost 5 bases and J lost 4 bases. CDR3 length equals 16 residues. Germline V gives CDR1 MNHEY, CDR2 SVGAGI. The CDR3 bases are TGTGCCAGCAGTCGCCGACTAGCGGGGGGGTACAATGAGCAGTTCTTC. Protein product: CASSRRLAGGYNEQFF.

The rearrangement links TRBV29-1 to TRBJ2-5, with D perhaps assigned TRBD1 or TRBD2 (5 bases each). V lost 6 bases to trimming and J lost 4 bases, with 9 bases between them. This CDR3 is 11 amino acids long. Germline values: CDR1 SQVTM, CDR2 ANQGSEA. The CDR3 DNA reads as TGCAGCGTCCGTGGGGGAGAGACCCAGTACTTC. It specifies CSVRGGETQYF.

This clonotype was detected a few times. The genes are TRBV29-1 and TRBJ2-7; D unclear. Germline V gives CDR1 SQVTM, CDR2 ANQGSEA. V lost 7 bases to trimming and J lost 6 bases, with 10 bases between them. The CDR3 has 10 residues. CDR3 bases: TGCAGCGCTGGGAACGTCGAGCAGTACTTC. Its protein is CSAGNVEQYF.

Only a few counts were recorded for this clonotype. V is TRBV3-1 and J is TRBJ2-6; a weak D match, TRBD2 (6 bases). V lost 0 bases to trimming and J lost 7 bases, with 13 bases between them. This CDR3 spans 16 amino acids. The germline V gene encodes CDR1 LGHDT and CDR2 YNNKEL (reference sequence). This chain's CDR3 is CASSQESGRTANVLTF. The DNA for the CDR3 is TGTGCCAGCAGCCAAGAATCAGGGAGGACTGCCAACGTCCTGACTTTC.

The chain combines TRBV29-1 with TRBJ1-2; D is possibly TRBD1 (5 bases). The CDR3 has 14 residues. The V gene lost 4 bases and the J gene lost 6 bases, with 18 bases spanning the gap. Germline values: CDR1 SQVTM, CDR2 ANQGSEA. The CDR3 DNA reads TGCAGCGTTGTGGGGGACGAGACGTCTGATGGCTACACCTTC. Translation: CSVVGDETSDGYTF.

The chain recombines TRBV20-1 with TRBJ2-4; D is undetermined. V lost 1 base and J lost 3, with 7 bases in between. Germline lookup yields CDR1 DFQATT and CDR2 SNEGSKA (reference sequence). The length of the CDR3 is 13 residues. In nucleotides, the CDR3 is TGCAGTGCTAGAGGCCAAGTCAAAAACATTCAGTACTTC. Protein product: CSARGQVKNIQYF.